Shown below are 21 T cell receptor beta chains from a single sample sequenced in a study of response to subunit inactivated influenza vaccine (dated by TCRdb to 2017 to 2018). Receptor libraries were prepared by RT-PCR. The instrument given in TCRdb is Illumina HiSeq 2500. TCRdb applied fastp at Q25 and MiXCR to the public reads, then kept only in-frame beta chains. Entries that share a CDR3 protein sequence are merged under the most common genes and DNA. This sample has 750,000 to 850,000 distinct CDR3 sequences in its table, and roughly 20% of those were observed once. The top ten clonotypes cover about a tenth of the sample. Sequencing used PBMCs from blood, obtained 4 to 6 days after vaccination. Receptors were obtained from a man aged 50 or older who received an inactivated influenza vaccine. Donor details come from another sample of the same person, matched by shared clones.

Ten or more counts support this clonotype. The chain carries TRBV5-6 and TRBJ2-2; D ambiguous. Germline V gene data show CDR1 as SGHDT and CDR2 as YYEEEE. This CDR3 spans 12 amino acids. Between the trimmed V and J ends, which lost 1 base and 6 bases, there was a span of 4 bases. CDR3 sequence reads: CASSLLAGELFF. CDR3 nucleotide sequence: TGTGCCAGCAGCTTGCTAGCCGGGGAGCTGTTTTTT.

This clonotype was detected ten times or more. The chain joins TRBV29-1 to TRBJ2-1; 13 bases line up with TRBD2. Trimming cost V 6 bases and J 7 bases; bases outside gene matches: 15. The CDR3 loop spans 17 amino acids. Germline assignment: CDR1 SQVTM and CDR2 ANQGSEA. The CDR3 DNA is TGCAGCGTGGGGGTCCTACCTGGACTAGCGGGAGTTAATGAGCAGTTCTTC. It codes for CSVGVLPGLAGVNEQFF.

Here the CDR3 DNA reads TGTGCCAGCAGTCCCCGGGCTTTCGCGAACACCGGGGAGCTGTTTTTT. Translating it yields CASSPRAFANTGELFF. V and J are TRBV12-3 or TRBV12-4 and TRBJ2-2; D is uncertain. Trimming left V 5 bases short and J 0 bases short, with 13 bases between. This CDR3 is built from 16 residues.

This clonotype was seen a handful of times. This chain links TRBV12-3 or TRBV12-4 with TRBJ2-7; the D is unclear. The V and J ends lost 3 bases and 2 bases respectively, with 11 bases between them. The CDR3 loop spans 14 amino acids. In DNA form, the CDR3 reads TGTGCCAGCAGTTTTGCAGGTGAGGCCTACGAGCAGTACTTC. Translating it yields CASSFAGEAYEQYF.

The chain uses TRBV20-1 and TRBJ2-1; 8 bases line up with TRBD2. This CDR3 contains 15 residues. The trim removed 3 bases at V and 7 bases at J, leaving 11 bases unmatched. Germline loops: CDR1 DFQATT, CDR2 SNEGSKA (reference sequence). The CDR3 here is CSASLIAGTGNEQFF. In nucleotides, the CDR3 is TGCAGTGCTAGCCTGATAGCGGGGACGGGAAATGAGCAGTTCTTC.

J is TRBJ2-5 and V is TRBV12-3 or TRBV12-4; D may be TRBD1 or TRBD2 (6 bases each). This CDR3 contains 14 residues. V lost 6 bases and J 9 bases, leaving 20 bases between the germline ends. Written as DNA, the CDR3 is TGTGCCAGCAGCAGCGAGGAGGGGGTTTTGGCCCAGTACTTC. Residues: CASSSEEGVLAQYF.

The V call is TRBV20-1, the J call TRBJ2-3; 11 nucleotides align to TRBD2. Germline lookup yields CDR1 DFQATT and CDR2 SNEGSKA (reference sequence). The CDR3 is 15 amino acids. J lost 4 bases, V lost 3 bases, and 6 bases had no gene match. The CDR3 here is CSARPVAGGPDTQYF. DNA for the CDR3: TGCAGTGCTAGGCCGGTAGCGGGAGGGCCAGATACGCAGTATTTT.

CDR3 DNA: TGTGCCAGCAGTCCCCCGGGGACGGACGGGGGCTACACCTTC. Translated: CASSPPGTDGGYTF. The V gene is TRBV12-3 or TRBV12-4, the J gene TRBJ1-2; possible D gene TRBD1, 5 bases. Trimming removed 5 bases from V and 8 bases from J, with 18 bases in between. This CDR3 has 14 residues.

The genes are TRBV7-3 and TRBJ2-1; 9 bases are a match to TRBD2. V lost 3 bases to trimming and J lost 9 bases; unmatched junction nucleotides: 12. CDR1 and CDR2 from the germline V gene are SGHTA and FQGTGA. This CDR3 has 16 amino acids. This chain's CDR3 is CASSFGGRALRSEQFF. The CDR3 region has the DNA TGTGCCAGCAGCTTTGGCGGGAGGGCCCTTAGGAGTGAGCAGTTCTTC.

The sample holds one count of this clonotype. The J gene is TRBJ1-2, the V gene TRBV5-1; D remains unclear. Trimming left V 5 bases short and J 3 bases short, with 11 bases between. The CDR3 is 13 amino acids. Germline CDR1 SGHRS, CDR2 YFSETQ. Here the CDR3 DNA reads TGCGCCAGCAGTATCACCGGTGACTATGGCTACACCTTC. This translates into CASSITGDYGYTF.

This CDR3 reads CASSLEGLGNTEAFF. In nucleotides, the CDR3 is TGTGCCAGCAGCTTAGAGGGGCTAGGGAACACTGAAGCTTTCTTT. This chain links TRBV7-2 with TRBJ1-1; possibly TRBD1 for D (5 bases). This CDR3 region has 15 residues. Germline values: CDR1 SGHTA, CDR2 FQGNSA. The V end was cut by 1 base, the J end by 1 base, with 10 bases between.

The V gene is TRBV28, the J gene TRBJ2-7; TRBD1 aligns across 9 bases. The CDR3 consists of 14 residues. CDR1 is MDHEN, CDR2 SYDVKM, per germline. J was trimmed by 4 bases and V by 3 bases; bases with no gene match: 4. The CDR3 sequence is CASSFTGGRYEQYF. The CDR3 DNA reads as TGTGCCAGCAGTTTTACAGGGGGCCGGTACGAGCAGTACTTC.

The chain is built from TRBV12-3 or TRBV12-4 and TRBJ2-5; D may be TRBD2 (5 bases). The germline V and J ends were trimmed by 6 bases and 5 bases, with 10 bases remaining between them. This CDR3 has 12 amino acids. CDR3 sequence (DNA): TGTGCCAGCAGACCTACGGGGGAGACCCAGTACTTC. Amino acids: CASRPTGETQYF.

This chain connects TRBV10-3 to TRBJ2-3; D remains unclear. The V and J ends lost 0 bases and 4 bases respectively, with 11 bases between them. The CDR3 runs to 15 residues. Germline V gene data show CDR1 as ENHRY and CDR2 as SYGVKD. The CDR3 protein is CAISESSPVADTQYF. The CDR3 coding sequence is TGTGCCATCAGTGAGTCGTCGCCTGTGGCAGATACGCAGTATTTT.

This clonotype was observed a few times. This chain links TRBV11-1 with TRBJ2-3, with no clear D. Germline V gives CDR1 SGHAT, CDR2 FQDESV (reference sequence). Between the trimmed V and J ends, which lost 0 bases and 4 bases, there was a span of 20 bases. CDR3 length equals 18 residues. The CDR3 spells CASSLALRLETAPDTQYF. The CDR3 DNA is TGTGCCAGCAGCTTAGCGCTAAGGCTTGAAACCGCCCCAGATACGCAGTATTTT.

This clonotype has ten or more counts. The rearrangement uses TRBV5-1 and TRBJ2-5, with a tentative D call TRBD1 (6 bases). This CDR3 region has 15 residues. Germline-derived CDR1 and CDR2 are SGHRS and YFSETQ. V was cut by 0 bases and J by 4 bases, with 13 bases left in between. CDR3 bases: TGCGCCAGCAGCTTGGGTCCGGTACAGGGAGAGACCCAGTACTTC. Translating it yields CASSLGPVQGETQYF.

This chain links TRBV28 with TRBJ2-7; D is possibly TRBD2 (5 bases). This CDR3 has 10 residues. Per the germline V gene, CDR1 is MDHEN and CDR2 is SYDVKM. V lost 10 bases to trimming and J lost 5 bases, with 9 bases between them. The CDR3 nucleotides read TGTGCCATCGGGATGGACGAGCAGTACTTC. Translation gives CAIGMDEQYF.

This clonotype was observed at least ten times. The gene calls are TRBV5-6 and TRBJ2-1; tentatively, D is TRBD2 (7 bases). The germline V and J ends were trimmed by 0 bases and 14 bases, with 12 bases remaining between them. The germline gives CDR1 SGHDT, CDR2 YYEEEE. This CDR3 comprises 12 residues. The CDR3 loop is CASSLATGREFF. The CDR3 DNA reads as TGTGCCAGCAGCTTGGCCACAGGGAGGGAGTTCTTC.

The table lists this clonotype with a few counts. V is TRBV7-8 and J is TRBJ2-7; 11 nucleotides line up with TRBD2. Germline V lookup: CDR1 SGHVS, CDR2 FQNEAQ. V gave up 5 bases and J gave up 5 bases; unmatched junction bases: 8. The CDR3 contains 15 residues. CDR3 coding DNA: TGTGCCAGCAGCATGACTAGCGGGGCCGATCACGAGCAGTACTTC. Residues: CASSMTSGADHEQYF.

This clonotype was counted only a few times. J is TRBJ2-3 and V is TRBV29-1; 9 nucleotides align to TRBD2. Germline assignment: CDR1 SQVTM and CDR2 ANQGSEA. J lost 5 bases, V lost 7 bases, and 10 bases had no gene match. This CDR3 has 14 amino acids. This CDR3 is CSAEIAGVGDTQYF. DNA for the CDR3: TGCAGCGCTGAGATAGCGGGAGTTGGAGATACGCAGTATTTT.

This clonotype was detected a few times. The chain carries TRBV12-3 or TRBV12-4 and TRBJ2-1, with D perhaps given as TRBD1 or TRBD2 (5 bases each). Trimming cost V 7 bases and J 2 bases, with 24 bases left between them. The CDR3 extends over 18 amino acids. The CDR3 DNA reads as TGTGCCAGCACCAACTCGTTTGGGGGAGAGTCTCCCTACAATGAGCAGTTCTTC. Translating gives CASTNSFGGESPYNEQFF.